The source of this T cell receptor (beta chain) is a study of T cells in localized non-small cell lung cancer. The study's findings and limits: Owing to sequencing of a solitary tumor region, heterogeneity cannot be discounted. Of the tissues analyzed, uninvolved adjacent lung showed maximal T cell clonality, greater than tumor. Detection in adjacent lung was observed for a median around 59 of the top 100 tumor clones.

The germline CDR1 and CDR2 sequences are WSHSY and SAAADI. Between the trimmed V and J ends, which lost 4 bases and 4 bases, there was a span of 19 bases. The CDR3 runs to 16 residues. For this clone: Its antigen is unidentified.

Profiled with immunoSEQ multiplex PCR; TCRdb holds only in-frame clones, not every one. The top ten hold 10% to 15% of the sample, which has 1,500 to 2,500 clones, 36% seen once. The TCR comes from a male donor older than 55 with stage II lung adenocarcinoma. The sample here was lung tumor tissue, taken before any cancer treatment. This chain links TRBV10-2 with TRBJ2-5, with D possibly being TRBD1 or TRBD2 (5 bases each). CDR3 coding DNA: TGCGCCAGCAGTGGGGGACGAGGGGTCGGATCAGAGACCCAGTACTTC. Amino acid sequence: CASSGGRGVGSETQYF.